This T cell receptor beta chain appears in the sequencing data of a study of cytomegalovirus exposure and HLA in healthy donors (dated by TCRdb to about 2017). In terms of the full investigation: An earlier analysis of roughly 500 of the donors reported approximately 270 Gb of sequence data and around 120 million unique TCR beta sequences from 150 million to 200 million T cells. About 300 gigabases of sequencing data and around 88 million unique TCR sequences made up an early release that covered 640 HLA-typed donors. Of the roughly 400 genotyped donors, less than 85% were placed in the genetic ancestry cluster associated with self-reported Caucasian donors. The study aimed to test whether signatures of past pathogen exposure could be identified by cataloging public T cell receptors. The study profiled the T cell repertoires of hundreds of subjects by immunosequencing and related them to cytomegalovirus serostatus. Along with the approximately 650-subject first cohort, a separate validation cohort of over 90 different subjects was used. To predict cytomegalovirus infection status, the study brought together high-throughput TCR immunosequencing, statistical association of individual TCRs with disease status, and machine learning. In a later analysis, previously published TCR beta repertoires from 670 or so donors were re-analyzed and high-resolution HLA genotyping was added so that TCR occurrence patterns could be studied. Rather than drawing on any new phenotypic data, the later analysis identified candidate immune exposures from TCR beta sequences and the way those sequences occurred across donors. In an earlier analysis of more than 550 of the donors, high-throughput TCR beta sequencing was used to judge whether each TCR beta V gene segment behaved as functional or pseudogenic. Donor age, sex, ethnicity and CMV serostatus were compiled together with the repertoire data. A later genetic analysis used genome-wide SNP genotypes for about 55% of the 666 donors, treating that subset as a discovery cohort. All discovery cohort repertoires had been generated on a single sequencing platform. Both class I and class II loci were covered by HLA typing, at four-digit resolution. Typing coverage differed by locus: A, B, C, DRB1 and DQB1 were typed in about 629-640 donors, DQA1 in around 500, DPA1 in some 570, and DPB1 in around 490. Roughly 5 DR-DQ haplotypes were handled as single units for association and clustering, since linkage in the cohort was strong. Among a few hundred genotyped donors of the cohort, an average of around 240,000 unique TCR beta nucleotide sequences were sequenced per donor, around 20% of them non-productive.

As concerns this clone: Its antigen is currently not known. No quality values exist for individual bases; no much larger clone is one base distant.

The library came from the immunoSEQ multiplex PCR assay. A mixture of 60 forward primers for TCR Vbeta segments and 13 reverse primers for TCR Jbeta segments was used in the multiplex PCR. The CDR3 region of rearranged TCR beta genes was amplified from genomic DNA with a multiplex PCR assay. On the Illumina HiSeq System, the amplified TCR beta libraries were sequenced as 87-base-pair reads. On the authors' methods: A later analysis tallied approximately 87 million unique TCR beta chains across the 700 or so repertoires, and roughly 11 million of those chains were shared by two or more donors. A nearest-neighbor algorithm error-corrected the raw reads and collapsed the reads into unique sequences, merging closely related sequences to remove PCR and sequencing errors. To assign V, D and J gene segments, CDR3 sequences were aligned to IMGT reference sequences. Each retained sequence needed at least a six-nucleotide match to both a V gene segment and a J gene segment. A rearrangement counted as productive if the CDR3 had no stop codons and remained in frame with V and J, and every other rearrangement counted as non-productive. Following IMGT convention, CDR3 was defined as the stretch from the second conserved V-encoded cysteine to the conserved J-encoded phenylalanine. The earlier analysis of 450 to 750 of the donors excluded any sequence lacking an unambiguous match to a single V gene segment. An earlier analysis of approximately 590 of the donors classified V segments as functional when productive rearrangements were above 56.7% and as segregating when the standard deviation between donors was above 5%. A statistical classification framework was built to diagnose cytomegalovirus status from the catalog of TCR beta chain sequences. In a later analysis, TCR nucleotide sequences were compared against IMGT/GENE-DB human TR gene sequences so that V and J genes could be assigned. In a later analysis, CDR3 sequences and most-parsimonious VDJ recombination scenarios were assigned using the TCRdist pipeline. A later analysis defined each TCR beta chain by its CDR3 amino acid sequence plus V-gene family, and excluded reads lacking a unique V-gene family. As a way to deal with suspected cross-contamination and a sequencing artifact, a later analysis dropped hundreds of nucleotide sequences that were highly shared and had low generation probability. A later analysis calculated a clonal expansion index for each public chain from normalized within-repertoire ranks of inferred template counts. In a later analysis, generation probabilities were computed using a VDJ recombination model fitted to out-of-frame rearrangements, and the results were checked against IGoR. In a later analysis, hypergeometric tests were used to score TCR-TCR, TCR-HLA and TCR-CMV co-occurrence, with a repertoire-size bias correction applied to TCR pairs. False discovery rates were estimated in a later analysis by permuting HLA or CMV assignments 20 times. In a later analysis, co-occurring TCRs were grouped using DBSCAN, and TCRdist sequence similarity was added for clustering within HLA-allele-positive subsets. Repertoires with fewer than 30,000 or more than 120,000 public chains, plus five repertoires with anomalous nucleotide sharing, were excluded from co-occurrence clustering. Imported from immuneACCESS, the table was reduced by TCRdb to in-frame sequences with V and J called. These copies leave out some clones; in studies compared against another copy, an unresolved V gene accounts for under half, and the cause of the remainder is not known. The V and J calls and the clone size are those of that table, but D and trimming were determined from the DNA. This sample lists 100,000 to 150,000 clones; 74% were detected once. The ten largest clones add up to 4% of the sample.

Study-level results and caveats: Because the 87-base-pair reads could not distinguish some IMGT-functional V segments, including TRBV6-2 and TRBV6-3, those segments were excluded. V-gene and J-gene trimming of TCR beta chains was associated with a missense DCLRE1C variant in a later genetic analysis, and the association was replicated in an independent cohort. In vitro tests confirmed that a few of the cytomegalovirus-associated TCR beta chains recognize cytomegalovirus antigens. A later analysis associated about 18,000 TCR beta sequences with specific HLA alleles at a false discovery rate of 0.05. Compared with the approximately 670-donor mean, donors in an Asian-associated ancestry cluster had fewer N-insertions in productive TCRs, according to a later genetic analysis. Assigning TCR associations to individual alleles was difficult when HLA alleles, especially DR and DQ, strongly co-occurred. Correlated functional status among segregating V segments might be attributable to linkage disequilibrium, but an unknown experimental factor could not be ruled out. Cytomegalovirus status was reported to be diagnosed by the classifier with high specificity and sensitivity in both the original and validation cohorts. HLA typing was unavailable for some donors at each locus, so association tests used only the typed subset. In an earlier analysis of 587 of the donors, most TCR beta V segments appeared in productive rearrangements about 87% or about 30% of the time, broadly matching IMGT annotations. In this cohort, only TCR beta chains were sequenced, and detectable features were limited by the absence of alpha or paired-chain data. Because counts were too low, seventeen rarely observed V segments, including chromosome 9 orphons, were left out of the earlier analysis of roughly 600 of the donors. In a later analysis, several top co-occurrence clusters were reported to appear linked to parvovirus B19, influenza, CMV and Epstein-Barr virus. According to a later analysis, most CMV-associated TCR beta chains appeared to be HLA-restricted, and the HLA associations seemed to be driven largely by CMV exposure. Sequencing depth was assumed to be roughly uniform across donors in the presence/absence analyses, though that assumption may not hold. It was suggested by the authors that the approach could potentially be generalized to other disease states and immunological phenotypes. A group of highly shared sequence variants was considered likely to be a technical artifact of the sequencing pipeline. The study gave a list of roughly 150 TCR beta chains associated with cytomegalovirus. A further reported finding was that TCR beta sequences accurately predicted the HLA-A and HLA-B alleles for most subjects in the first cohort. The only immune exposure information available for the cohort was CMV serostatus. Compared with equally common non-associated chains, HLA-associated TCR beta chains in a later analysis were more clonally expanded and had lower generation probabilities. According to a later analysis, TCR association rates differed among HLA loci, with DRB1 alleles showing the most associated TCRs and HLA-C alleles showing the fewest. While some public TCRs were present in many individuals, most TCR sequences turned up only very rarely across donors.

The cohort comprised hundreds of healthy bone marrow donors. Cohort members were all nominally healthy when sampled, although unrecorded immune exposures were likely present. The donor was CMV seropositive and belonged to the group of about 290 seropositive cohort members. A peripheral blood sample was provided by each donor, and peripheral blood mononuclear cells were used for TCR beta sequencing. The Qiagen DNeasy Blood Extraction Kit was used to extract genomic DNA from the blood cell samples. In the germline V gene (reference sequence), CDR1 corresponds to PRHDT and CDR2 to FYEKMQ. From the cysteine through the phenylalanine, the CDR3 covers 14 amino acids. The only DNA kept is the CDR3, 42 bases in frame from the first base.

The chain links TRBV13 with TRBJ2-5; 7 junctional bases match TRBD2. Gene TRBJ2-7 matches the end of the DNA better, so the J call may be wrong. The specimen was PBMCs. The TCR comes from a man aged 35 to 55 in good health and CMV-seropositive. The sequenced DNA: TGTGCCAGCAGCCCCCCGAGACTAGCTTTCGAGCAGTACTTC. Its protein reads: CASSPPRLAFEQYF.